This T cell receptor (beta chain) was documented in a study of cytomegalovirus exposure and HLA in healthy donors. Study observations and caveats: It was reportedly the case that the classifier diagnosed cytomegalovirus status with high specificity and sensitivity. Cytomegalovirus association was assigned to 150 to 200 TCR beta chains.

In the case of this clone: Its target is unknown. The same CDR3 can be traced to other DNA sequences in this sample.

A 120-subject validation cohort, separate from the roughly 700-subject first cohort, supplied the donors. Only in-frame clones appear in the TCRdb table, and some are missing; sequencing was by immunoSEQ multiplex PCR. The profile covers 190,000 or so clones, with approximately 84% appearing a single time and 2.5% to 3.5% taken by the ten largest. The sequenced sample consisted of PBMCs. The TCR was taken from a woman aged 18-35 years in good health and CMV-seropositive.

The CDR3 DNA sequence: TGTGCCAGCAGCGTAGGAACGGGGACTAGGGGGCAAGATACGCAGTATTTT. This translates into CASSVGTGTRGQDTQYF. The V call is TRBV9, the J call TRBJ2-3; the D gene is possibly TRBD2 (8 bases). The CDR3 is made up of 17 amino acids. The germline V gene has CDR1 SGDLS and CDR2 YYNGEE. The germline V and J ends were trimmed by 0 bases and 5 bases, with 19 bases remaining between them.